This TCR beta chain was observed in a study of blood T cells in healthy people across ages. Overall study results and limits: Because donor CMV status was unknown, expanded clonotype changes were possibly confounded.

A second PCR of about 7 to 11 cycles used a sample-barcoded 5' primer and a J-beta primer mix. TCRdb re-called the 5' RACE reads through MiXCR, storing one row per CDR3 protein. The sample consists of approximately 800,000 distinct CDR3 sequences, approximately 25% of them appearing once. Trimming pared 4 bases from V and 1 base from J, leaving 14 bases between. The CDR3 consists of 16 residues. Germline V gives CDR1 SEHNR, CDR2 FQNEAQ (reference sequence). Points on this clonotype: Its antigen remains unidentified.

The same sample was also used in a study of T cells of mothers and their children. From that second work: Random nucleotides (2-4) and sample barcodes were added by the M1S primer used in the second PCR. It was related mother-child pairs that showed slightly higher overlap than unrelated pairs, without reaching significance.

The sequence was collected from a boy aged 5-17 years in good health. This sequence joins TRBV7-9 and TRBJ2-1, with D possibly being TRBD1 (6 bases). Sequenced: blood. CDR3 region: CASSSAGELSYNEQFF. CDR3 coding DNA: TGTGCCAGCAGCTCGGCAGGGGAACTTTCCTACAATGAGCAGTTCTTC.